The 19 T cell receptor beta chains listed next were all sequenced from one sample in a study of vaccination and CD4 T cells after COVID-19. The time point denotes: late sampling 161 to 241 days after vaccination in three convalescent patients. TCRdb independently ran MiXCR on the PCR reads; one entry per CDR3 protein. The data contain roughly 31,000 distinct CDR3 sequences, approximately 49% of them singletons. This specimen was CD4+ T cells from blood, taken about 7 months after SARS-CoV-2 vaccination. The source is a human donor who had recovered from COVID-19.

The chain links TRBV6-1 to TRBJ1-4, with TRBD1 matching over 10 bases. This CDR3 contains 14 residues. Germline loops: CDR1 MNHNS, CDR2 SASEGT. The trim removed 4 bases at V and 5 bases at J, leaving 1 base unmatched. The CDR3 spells CASSGGQGNEKLFF. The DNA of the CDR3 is TGTGCCAGCAGTGGGGGACAGGGGAATGAAAAACTGTTTTTT.

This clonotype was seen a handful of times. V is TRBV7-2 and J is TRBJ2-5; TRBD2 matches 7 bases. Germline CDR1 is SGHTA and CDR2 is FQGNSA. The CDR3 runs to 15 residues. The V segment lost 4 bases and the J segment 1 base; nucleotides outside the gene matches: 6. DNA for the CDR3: TGTGCCAGCAGCTCAGTAGCGGGCCGCCAAGAGACCCAGTACTTC. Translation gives CASSSVAGRQETQYF.

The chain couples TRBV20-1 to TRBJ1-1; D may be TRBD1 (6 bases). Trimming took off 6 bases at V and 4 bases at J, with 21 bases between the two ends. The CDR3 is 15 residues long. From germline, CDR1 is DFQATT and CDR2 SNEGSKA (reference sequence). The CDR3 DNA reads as TGCAGTGCCTCCGCCCCATCCACAGGGCGCACTGAAGCTTTCTTT. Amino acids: CSASAPSTGRTEAFF.

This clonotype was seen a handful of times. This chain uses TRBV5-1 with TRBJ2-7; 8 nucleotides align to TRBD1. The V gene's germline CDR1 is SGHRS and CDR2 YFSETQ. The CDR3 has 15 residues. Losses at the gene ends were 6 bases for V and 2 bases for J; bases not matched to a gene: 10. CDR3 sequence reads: CASTQSTGDPYEQYF. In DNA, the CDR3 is TGCGCCAGCACTCAATCGACAGGGGATCCCTACGAGCAGTACTTC.

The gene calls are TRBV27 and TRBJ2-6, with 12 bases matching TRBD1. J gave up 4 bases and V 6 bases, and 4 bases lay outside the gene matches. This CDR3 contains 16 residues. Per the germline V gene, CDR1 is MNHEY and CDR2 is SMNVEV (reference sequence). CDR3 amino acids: CASRGQGAAGANVLTF. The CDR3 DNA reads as TGTGCCAGCAGGGGACAGGGGGCGGCAGGGGCCAACGTCCTGACTTTC.

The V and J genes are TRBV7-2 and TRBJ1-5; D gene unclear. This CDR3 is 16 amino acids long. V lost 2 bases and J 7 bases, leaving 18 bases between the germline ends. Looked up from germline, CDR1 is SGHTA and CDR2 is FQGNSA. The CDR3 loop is CASSLPSGRETQPQHF. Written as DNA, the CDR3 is TGTGCCAGCAGCTTACCCTCCGGGAGGGAGACCCAGCCCCAGCATTTT.

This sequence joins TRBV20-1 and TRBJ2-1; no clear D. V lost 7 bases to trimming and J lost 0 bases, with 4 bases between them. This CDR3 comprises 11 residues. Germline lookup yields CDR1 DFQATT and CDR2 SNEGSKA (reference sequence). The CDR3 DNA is TGCAGTGGGATCTCCTACAATGAGCAGTTCTTC. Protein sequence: CSGISYNEQFF.

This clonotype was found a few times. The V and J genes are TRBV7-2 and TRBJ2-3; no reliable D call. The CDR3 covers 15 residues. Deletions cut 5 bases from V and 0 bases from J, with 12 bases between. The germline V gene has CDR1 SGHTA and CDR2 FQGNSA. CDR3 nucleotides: TGTGCCAGCAGCGAAGACCTAACAAGCACAGATACGCAGTATTTT. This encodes CASSEDLTSTDTQYF.

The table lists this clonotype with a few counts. In nucleotides, the CDR3 is TGCAGTGCTACCCCCGGGGGGACGGGAGCTTTCTTT. Its protein product is CSATPGGTGAFF. The genes are TRBV20-1 and TRBJ1-1; D perhaps matches TRBD1 (5 bases). This CDR3 spans 12 amino acids. V gave up 4 bases and J gave up 10 bases, with 16 bases separating them. Germline loops: CDR1 DFQATT, CDR2 SNEGSKA (reference sequence).

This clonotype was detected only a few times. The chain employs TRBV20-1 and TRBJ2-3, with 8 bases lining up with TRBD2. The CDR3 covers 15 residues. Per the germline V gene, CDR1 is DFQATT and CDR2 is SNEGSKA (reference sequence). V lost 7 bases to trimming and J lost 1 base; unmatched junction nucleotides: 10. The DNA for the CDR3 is TGCAGTGGGTCGGAGCGGGAGAGGGGCACAGATACGCAGTATTTT. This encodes CSGSERERGTDTQYF.

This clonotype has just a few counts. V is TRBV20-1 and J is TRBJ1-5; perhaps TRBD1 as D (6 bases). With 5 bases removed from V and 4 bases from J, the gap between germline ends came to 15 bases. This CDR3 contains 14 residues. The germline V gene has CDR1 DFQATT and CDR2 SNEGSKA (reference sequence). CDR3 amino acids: CSARYRVGNQPQHF. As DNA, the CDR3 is TGCAGTGCTCGATACAGGGTTGGGAATCAGCCCCAGCATTTT.

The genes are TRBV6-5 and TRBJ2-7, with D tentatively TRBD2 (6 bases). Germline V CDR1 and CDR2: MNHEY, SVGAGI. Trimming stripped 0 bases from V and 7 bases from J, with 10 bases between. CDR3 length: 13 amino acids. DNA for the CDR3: TGTGCCAGCAGTTACTCCGCGGGAACGGAGCAGTACTTC. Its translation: CASSYSAGTEQYF.

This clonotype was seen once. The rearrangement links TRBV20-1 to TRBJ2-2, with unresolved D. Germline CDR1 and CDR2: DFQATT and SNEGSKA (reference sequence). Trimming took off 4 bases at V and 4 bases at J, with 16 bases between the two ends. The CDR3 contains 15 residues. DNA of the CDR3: TGCAGTGCTAAACACGGCCGTACACTCACCGGGGAGCTGTTTTTT. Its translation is CSAKHGRTLTGELFF.

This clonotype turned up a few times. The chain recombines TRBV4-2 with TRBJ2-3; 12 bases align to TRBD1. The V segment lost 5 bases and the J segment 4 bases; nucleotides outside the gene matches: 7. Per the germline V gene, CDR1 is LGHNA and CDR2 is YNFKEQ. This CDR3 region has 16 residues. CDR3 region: CASSASGQGAPDTQYF. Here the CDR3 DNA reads TGTGCCAGCAGCGCCTCGGGACAGGGGGCCCCAGATACGCAGTATTTT.

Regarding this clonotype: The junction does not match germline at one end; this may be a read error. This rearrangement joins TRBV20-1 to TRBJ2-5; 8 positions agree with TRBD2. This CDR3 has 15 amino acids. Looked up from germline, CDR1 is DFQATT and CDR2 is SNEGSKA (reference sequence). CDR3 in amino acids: CSAGTEWSGREIQYF. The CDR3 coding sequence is TGCAGTGCTGGGACCGAGTGGAGCGGGAGAGAGATCCAGTACTTC.

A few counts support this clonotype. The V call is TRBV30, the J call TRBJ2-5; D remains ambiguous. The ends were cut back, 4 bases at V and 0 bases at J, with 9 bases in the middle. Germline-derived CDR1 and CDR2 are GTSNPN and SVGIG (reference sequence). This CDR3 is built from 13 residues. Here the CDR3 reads CAWNLAYQETQYF. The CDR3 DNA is TGTGCCTGGAACTTGGCGTACCAAGAGACCCAGTACTTC.

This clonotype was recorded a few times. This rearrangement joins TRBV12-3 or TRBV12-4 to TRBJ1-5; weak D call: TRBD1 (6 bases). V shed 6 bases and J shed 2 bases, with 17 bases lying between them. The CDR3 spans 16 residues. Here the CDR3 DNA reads TGTGCCAGCAGCATGAGCGGGGGGCAGGGCAATCAGCCCCAGCATTTT. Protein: CASSMSGGQGNQPQHF.

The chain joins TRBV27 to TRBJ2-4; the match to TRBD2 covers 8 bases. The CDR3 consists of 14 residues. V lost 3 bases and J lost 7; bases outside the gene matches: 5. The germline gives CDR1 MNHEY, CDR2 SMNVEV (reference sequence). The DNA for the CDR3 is TGTGCCAGCAGTTTCGGGGGGGCCCAGAACATTCAGTACTTC. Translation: CASSFGGAQNIQYF.

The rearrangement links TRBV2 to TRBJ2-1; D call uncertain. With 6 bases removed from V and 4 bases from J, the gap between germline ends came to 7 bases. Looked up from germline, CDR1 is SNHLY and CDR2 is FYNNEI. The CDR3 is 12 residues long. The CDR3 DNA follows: TGTGCCAGCAGCGACTTTTACAATGAGCAGTTCTTC. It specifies CASSDFYNEQFF.